This T cell receptor (beta chain) was captured in a study of T cells in Graves' hyperthyroidism and ophthalmopathy. On this clonotype: Its antigen remains unidentified.

The TCR beta CDR3 regions underwent amplification using RNA transcripts as the source. TCR CDR3 regions were first amplified by RT-PCR with HTBI primers. From the multiplex PCR reads, TCRdb called clonotypes with MiXCR, one entry per CDR3 protein. The data show 600,000 or so distinct CDR3 sequences, with roughly 14% seen just once and under 15% held by the top ten. Notes on the study in general: Most expanded thyroid clonotypes above 0.001 recurred in blood. A 13 V-J signature model discriminated ophthalmopathy versus stable hyperthyroidism.

Subjects with ophthalmopathy showed a Clinical Activity Score no lower than 3, a NOSPECS grade no lower than 4, and a duration shorter than 3 months. Patients having uncontrolled infection, another autoimmune disease, pregnancy or lactation were not included. Sequencing input: blood. This TCR derives from a woman aged 45-65 years with Graves' ophthalmopathy.

The CDR3 nucleotides are TGTGCCAGCAGCAAGACCGGTACTAACGGCTACACCTTC. Its protein product is CASSKTGTNGYTF. The genes are TRBV6-2 or TRBV6-3 and TRBJ1-2, with D hard to call. Trimming removed 6 bases at V and 8 bases at J, with 16 bases between. The CDR3 contains 13 residues. Germline lookup yields CDR1 MNHEY and CDR2 SVGEGT.